Below are 17 T cell receptor beta chains sequenced from a single sample in a study of blood T cell repertoires in COVID-19. Sequencing used immunoSEQ multiplex PCR; TCRdb keeps in-frame clones, though not all of them. The sample lists over 130,000 clones; approximately 87% were seen once. The specimen sequenced was PBMCs or T cells enriched from blood (not recorded which). The origin of the receptors is a man in his fifties in a cohort exposed to, infected with or recovered from COVID-19 (not recorded which).

This clone was counted once. This chain connects TRBV9 to TRBJ2-1, with 10 bases matching TRBD2. CDR1 is SGDLS, CDR2 YYNGEE, per germline. Trimming cost V 0 bases and J 5 bases; bases outside gene matches: 8. The length of the CDR3 is 17 residues. The CDR3 DNA follows: TGTGCCAGCAGCGTAGATATCTCTAGCGGGAGAGACAATGAGCAGTTCTTC. Its protein is CASSVDISSGRDNEQFF.

In its sample, this clone was seen once. The chain combines TRBV13 with TRBJ2-2; no firm D call. CDR3 length: 14 residues. With 1 base removed from V and 6 bases from J, the gap between germline ends came to 9 bases. Germline lookup yields CDR1 PRHDT and CDR2 FYEKMQ (reference sequence). The CDR3 region has the DNA TGTGCCAGCAGCTTAGACGTCCGGGCCGGGGAGCTGTTTTTT. Protein product: CASSLDVRAGELFF.

A single count supports this clone. This sequence joins TRBV11-3 and TRBJ2-1; 10 bases agree with TRBD2. Germline V lookup: CDR1 SGHNT, CDR2 YENEEA. This CDR3 is 16 amino acids long. Germline trimming cut 6 bases from V and 6 bases from J; bases unmatched to any gene: 11. The CDR3 DNA reads as TGTGCCAGCAGTCGCCCGCGAGCGGGGGGGGGCAATGAGCAGTTCTTC. Translating it yields CASSRPRAGGGNEQFF.

The chain carries TRBV11-1 and TRBJ1-1; 8 nucleotides agree with TRBD1. V lost 5 bases and J lost 1; bases outside the gene matches: 9. Germline V gene lookup returns CDR1 SGHAT and CDR2 FQDESV (reference sequence). The CDR3 is 16 residues long. CDR3 in DNA: TGTGCCAGCAGCCCAGGACAGGGAGGGAAGAACACTGAAGCTTTCTTT. It codes for CASSPGQGGKNTEAFF. Together with reference TRBV11-1 and TRBJ1-1, the CDR3 gives the full variable domain: EAEVAQSPRYKITEKSQAVAFWCDPISGHATLYWYRQILGQGPELLVQFQDESVVDDSQLPKDRFSAERLKGVDSTLKIQPAELGDSAMYLCASSPGQGGKNTEAFFGQGTRLTVV.

V usage is TRBV5-1 and J usage is TRBJ2-5; D is possibly TRBD2 (5 bases). V lost 4 bases, J lost 3 bases, and 16 bases lay in between. The V gene's germline CDR1 is SGHRS and CDR2 YFSETQ. The CDR3 runs 15 residues. DNA of the CDR3: TGCGCCAGCAGCCTATCAACGGACTGGAAAGAGACCCAGTACTTC. Its protein is CASSLSTDWKETQYF.

The V call is TRBV11-2, the J call TRBJ2-1, with 8 bases lining up with TRBD2. Germline assignment: CDR1 SGHAT and CDR2 FQNNGV. The junction had 8 bases not matched to a gene; V was cut back by 3 bases and J by 10 bases. This CDR3 is built from 14 residues. CDR3 nucleotides: TGTGCCAGCAGCTTCTCCGGGAGGGGTAGCGAGCAGTTCTTC. It translates to CASSFSGRGSEQFF.

J is TRBJ2-7 and V is TRBV28, with D hard to call. Germline V CDR1 and CDR2: MDHEN, SYDVKM. The germline V and J ends were trimmed by 6 bases and 1 base, with 13 bases remaining between them. The CDR3 has 14 amino acids. CDR3 loop: CASSPAGLSYEQYF. The CDR3 nucleotides read TGTGCCAGCAGCCCGGCCGGGTTATCCTACGAGCAGTACTTC.

This clone was seen once. The CDR3 here is CASSSTGSSTHQPQHF. In nucleotides, the CDR3 is TGTGCCAGCAGCTCGACAGGCTCATCGACCCATCAGCCCCAGCATTTT. The chain has TRBV7-2 and TRBJ1-5; possible D gene TRBD1, 6 bases. Trimming removed 4 bases at V and 5 bases at J, with 18 bases between. The CDR3 loop spans 16 amino acids. Germline-derived CDR1 and CDR2 are SGHTA and FQGNSA.

CDR3 loop: CASSPSLIWGRDTEAFF. For the CDR3, the DNA is TGTGCCAGCAGCCCGTCCCTTATTTGGGGCCGCGACACTGAAGCTTTCTTT. V is TRBV7-9 and J is TRBJ1-1; a weak D match, TRBD1 (5 bases). Germline-derived CDR1 and CDR2 are SEHNR and FQNEAQ (reference sequence). V lost 5 bases and J lost 3, with 22 bases in between. The CDR3 spans 17 residues.

J is TRBJ1-5 and V is TRBV10-3; D may be TRBD1 (5 bases). V was cut by 2 bases and J by 2 bases, with 7 bases left in between. Germline values: CDR1 ENHRY, CDR2 SYGVKD. The CDR3 sequence is 14 residues long. The CDR3: CAISEGGGNQPQHF. The CDR3 nucleotides read TGTGCCATCAGTGAGGGAGGGGGCAATCAGCCCCAGCATTTT.

This sequence joins TRBV9 and TRBJ1-3; D uncertain. Trimming removed 0 bases at V and 0 bases at J, with 10 bases between. CDR3 length equals 16 residues. Germline CDR1 SGDLS, CDR2 YYNGEE. The CDR3 DNA reads TGTGCCAGCAGCGTAGCCGGAGCTTACTCTGGAAACACCATATATTTT. Translated: CASSVAGAYSGNTIYF.

V gene TRBV6-2 or TRBV6-3 combines with J gene TRBJ2-2; a weak D match, TRBD1 (6 bases). CDR3 length: 13 amino acids. Germline values: CDR1 MNHEY, CDR2 SVGEGT. The germline V and J ends were trimmed by 0 bases and 8 bases, with 7 bases remaining between them. CDR3 nucleotide sequence: TGTGCCAGCAGTTACTCCGGGACAGGGGAGCTGTTTTTT. This codes for CASSYSGTGELFF.

The chain recombines TRBV19 with TRBJ2-3, with 7 bases aligning to TRBD2. The CDR3 is 16 residues long. Germline trimming cut 3 bases from V and 1 base from J; bases unmatched to any gene: 7. Germline CDR1 LNHDA, CDR2 SQIVND (reference sequence). The CDR3 bases are TGTGCCAGTAGTATCCTAAGCGGGGCGCGCACAGATACGCAGTATTTT. Translating gives CASSILSGARTDTQYF.

This clone has just one count. V usage is TRBV30 and J usage is TRBJ2-1; 11 bases are shared with TRBD2. The CDR3 length is 13 residues. The junction had 2 bases not matched to a gene; V was cut back by 5 bases and J by 5 bases. Looked up from germline, CDR1 is GTSNPN and CDR2 is SVGIG (reference sequence). Written as DNA, the CDR3 is TGTGCCTGGGGACTAGCGGGCCACAATGAGCAGTTCTTC. Amino acids: CAWGLAGHNEQFF.

This rearrangement joins TRBV6-5 to TRBJ1-1; no reliable D call. This CDR3 has 14 residues. Germline CDR1 and CDR2: MNHEY and SVGAGI. V was pared by 8 bases and J by 5 bases, with 18 bases between. The CDR3 bases are TGTGCCAGCCGAGACCCGCCGGGGAATACTGAAGCTTTCTTT. Translation: CASRDPPGNTEAFF.

The chain carries TRBV19 and TRBJ2-5; TRBD1 aligns across 11 bases. The CDR3 is 14 residues long. Germline loops: CDR1 LNHDA, CDR2 SQIVND (reference sequence). Trimming removed 6 bases from V and 4 bases from J; junction bases left unmatched: 4. As DNA, the CDR3 is TGTGCCAGTAGCCGGGACAGGGGGGGAGAGACCCAGTACTTC. Translation: CASSRDRGGETQYF.

The rearrangement links TRBV20-1 to TRBJ2-7; D might be TRBD1 (6 bases). Trimming pared 3 bases from V and 2 bases from J, leaving 11 bases between. There are 13 residues in the CDR3. Germline CDR1 is DFQATT and CDR2 is SNEGSKA (reference sequence). Written as DNA, the CDR3 is TGCAGTGCTAGTGGACAGTCCACCTACGAGCAGTACTTC. Amino acids: CSASGQSTYEQYF.